The source of this TCR beta chain is a study of T cell responses to AZD1222 COVID-19 vaccine. Study-wide results and caveats: Donor demographics were predominantly white British with a female majority; clonal diversity may be underestimated.

The germline V gene encodes CDR1 LNHDA and CDR2 SQIVND (reference sequence). The CDR3 extends over 14 amino acids. V lost 6 bases to trimming and J lost 7 bases; unmatched junction nucleotides: 8. The method was immunoSEQ multiplex PCR; TCRdb's version includes in-frame clones alone and lacks a portion of them. The repertoire includes about 120,000 clones, approximately 84% of them detected once, and roughly 9.8% sits in the top ten. Points on this clone: The target antigen is unknown.

The clonotype was recovered from an adult in good health. Sequencing was performed on peripheral blood, taken on day 0 of AZD1222 vaccination. The V and J genes are TRBV19 and TRBJ2-4; TRBD1 matches at 8 bases. CDR3 amino acids: CASRAGGGGNIQYF. As DNA, the CDR3 is TGTGCCAGTAGGGCAGGGGGCGGAGGGAACATTCAGTACTTC.